These 9 T cell receptor beta chains originate from one sample sequenced in a study of T cell responses to AZD1222 COVID-19 vaccine. Data came from immunoSEQ multiplex PCR; TCRdb stores just in-frame clones and leaves some out. The sample includes roughly 100,000 clones, roughly 90% of them seen just once. The sequenced sample was peripheral blood, obtained on day 0 of AZD1222 vaccination. The receptors here all came from an adult in good health.

This clone showed up just once. The chain has TRBV6-6 and TRBJ2-1; D gene uncertain. The ends were cut back, 8 bases at V and 0 bases at J, with 17 bases in the middle. The V gene's germline CDR1 is MNHNY and CDR2 SVGAGI (reference sequence). The CDR3 runs 16 residues. As DNA, the CDR3 is TGTGCCAGCGCTTCGACACCGTTTAGCTCCTACAATGAGCAGTTCTTC. It codes for CASASTPFSSYNEQFF.

This rearrangement joins TRBV5-5 to TRBJ1-1; no definite D call. CDR1 is SGHKS, CDR2 YYEKEE, per germline (reference sequence). This CDR3 contains 15 residues. Trimming took 4 bases from V and 1 from J, leaving 14 bases between them. The CDR3 DNA sequence: TGTGCCAGCAGCCCTTCTGGGCTCAGGAACACTGAAGCTTTCTTT. Its translation: CASSPSGLRNTEAFF.

The chain has TRBV5-8 and TRBJ1-2; D is uncertain. The V gene's germline CDR1 is SGHTS and CDR2 YDEGEE. CDR3 length equals 15 residues. The V end was cut by 4 bases, the J end by 0 bases, with 13 bases between. The CDR3 reads CASSPSYNANYGYTF. Written as DNA, the CDR3 is TGTGCCAGCAGCCCAAGTTATAACGCTAACTATGGCTACACCTTC.

This chain uses TRBV27 with TRBJ2-3, with D maybe TRBD2 (5 bases). The CDR3 contains 17 residues. V was clipped by 5 bases and J by 2 bases, with 20 bases between them. Germline V gene sequence: CDR1 MNHEY, CDR2 SMNVEV (reference sequence). The CDR3 is CASSPHTSGEITDTQYF. CDR3 DNA: TGTGCCAGCAGTCCCCACACTAGTGGGGAGATCACAGATACGCAGTATTTT.

The J gene is TRBJ1-1, the V gene TRBV11-3; D gene ambiguous. CDR3 length equals 13 residues. Germline-derived CDR1 and CDR2 are SGHNT and YENEEA. V was cut by 5 bases and J by 0 bases, with 7 bases left in between. The CDR3: CASSVLVNTEAFF. The DNA of the CDR3 is TGTGCCAGCAGCGTCCTAGTGAACACTGAAGCTTTCTTT.

The chain couples TRBV12-3 or TRBV12-4 to TRBJ1-2; D unclear. V was shortened by 0 bases and J by 7 bases, with 9 bases between the two germline ends. There are 13 residues in the CDR3. Written as DNA, the CDR3 is TGTGCCAGCAGTTTAGCGCTAATTGGTGGCTACACCTTC. Its protein product is CASSLALIGGYTF.

The chain has TRBV7-9 and TRBJ2-7, with 9 bases that match TRBD1. Germline V CDR1 and CDR2: SEHNR, FQNEAQ (reference sequence). The CDR3 has 14 amino acids. The V and J ends lost 1 base and 3 bases, in that order; junction bases with no gene match: 1. CDR3 protein: CASSLGTGVYEQYF. DNA for the CDR3: TGTGCCAGCAGCTTAGGGACAGGGGTCTACGAGCAGTACTTC.

The rearrangement joins TRBV5-1 to TRBJ2-7; TRBD1 might be the D (6 bases). The CDR3 runs to 16 residues. Deletions cut 0 bases from V and 0 bases from J, with 13 bases between. The germline V gene encodes CDR1 SGHRS and CDR2 YFSETQ. CDR3 nucleotides: TGCGCCAGCAGCTTGGGAGCGGACAGCCGCTCCTACGAGCAGTACTTC. Its protein product is CASSLGADSRSYEQYF.

V is TRBV21-1 and J is TRBJ1-2; whether TRBD1, the table's D call, matches the DNA was not checked. TRBV21-1 is described as a pseudogene. The CDR3 is 15 amino acids. CDR3 loop: CASSKARDLNYGYTF. The CDR3 DNA is TGTGCCAGCAGCAAAGCCAGGGATCTTAACTATGGCTACACCTTC.